Here is one T cell receptor beta chain with its context. Seattle cases were enrolled at active infection and followed longitudinally. The sample belongs to a study of blood T cell repertoires in COVID-19. Background on the study: In each case, the material was cDNA or gDNA derived from T cells, B-cell-depleted T cells, or PBMCs.

In the authors' methods: Estimates of nucleated cell counts were drawn from the amplification of reference gene primers. Using immunoSEQ multiplex PCR, the repertoire was profiled, and TCRdb retains in-frame clones only, with some absent. The DNA gave D and trimming, while V, J and clone size come from that table. Of about 160,000 clones listed, more than 65% are singletons. CDR1 is MRHNA and CDR2 is SNTAGT in the germline V gene. This CDR3 is 14 amino acids long. With 6 bases removed from V and 0 bases from J, the gap between germline ends came to 11 bases. Material for sequencing was peripheral blood. This clonotype originated in an older woman with COVID-19, enrolled during active disease. The V call is TRBV6-4, the J call TRBJ1-1; tentative D call: TRBD1 (5 bases). As DNA, the CDR3 is TGTGCCAGCAGACCGACAGAGCTGAACACTGAAGCTTTCTTT. Translated, it gives CASRPTELNTEAFF.